Described below is a single T cell receptor beta chain sequence and its context. The antigen is unknown. Every bit of the isolated RNA underwent reverse transcription, so sequencing read expressed TCRB transcripts. Average reads for naive, central memory and regulatory T cell samples were 3.5 million to 4.5 million. The protocol was immunoSEQ multiplex PCR, while the TCRdb copy is restricted to in-frame clones and leaves out a portion. Here the sample spans a few hundred thousand clones, 11% to 15% being singletons. The V and J ends lost 1 base and 1 base respectively, with 15 bases between them. The CDR3 contains 17 residues. The germline V gene encodes CDR1 SGHDN and CDR2 FVKESK. The data were taken from a study of beta chain features in type 1 diabetes. Study-wide results and caveats: TCRB CDR3s from Type 1 diabetes patients were moderately but significantly shorter in all four CD4+ subsets.

The sequenced sample consisted of naive CD4+ T cells from blood. The TCR originated in a man aged 25-45 years with type 1 diabetes. The chain employs TRBV14 and TRBJ2-3, with D perhaps TRBD2 (7 bases). The CDR3 DNA sequence: TGTGCCAGCAGCCAAGTAGGTGGGGGGGCCGGCACAGATACGCAGTATTTT. Protein sequence: CASSQVGGGAGTDTQYF.